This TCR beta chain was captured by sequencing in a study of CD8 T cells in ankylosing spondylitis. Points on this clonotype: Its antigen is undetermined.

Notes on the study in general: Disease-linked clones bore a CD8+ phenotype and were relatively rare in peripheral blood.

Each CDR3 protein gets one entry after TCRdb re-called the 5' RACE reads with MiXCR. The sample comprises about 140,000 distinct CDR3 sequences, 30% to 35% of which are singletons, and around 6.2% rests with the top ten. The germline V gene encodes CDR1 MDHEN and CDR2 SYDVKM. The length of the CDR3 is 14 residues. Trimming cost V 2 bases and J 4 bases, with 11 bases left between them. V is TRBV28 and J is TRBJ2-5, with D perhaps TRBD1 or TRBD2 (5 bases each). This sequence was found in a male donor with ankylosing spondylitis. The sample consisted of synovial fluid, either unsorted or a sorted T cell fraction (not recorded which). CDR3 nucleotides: TGTGCCAGCAGTTTAGGGGACCGTCGAGAGACCCAGTACTTC. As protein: CASSLGDRRETQYF.